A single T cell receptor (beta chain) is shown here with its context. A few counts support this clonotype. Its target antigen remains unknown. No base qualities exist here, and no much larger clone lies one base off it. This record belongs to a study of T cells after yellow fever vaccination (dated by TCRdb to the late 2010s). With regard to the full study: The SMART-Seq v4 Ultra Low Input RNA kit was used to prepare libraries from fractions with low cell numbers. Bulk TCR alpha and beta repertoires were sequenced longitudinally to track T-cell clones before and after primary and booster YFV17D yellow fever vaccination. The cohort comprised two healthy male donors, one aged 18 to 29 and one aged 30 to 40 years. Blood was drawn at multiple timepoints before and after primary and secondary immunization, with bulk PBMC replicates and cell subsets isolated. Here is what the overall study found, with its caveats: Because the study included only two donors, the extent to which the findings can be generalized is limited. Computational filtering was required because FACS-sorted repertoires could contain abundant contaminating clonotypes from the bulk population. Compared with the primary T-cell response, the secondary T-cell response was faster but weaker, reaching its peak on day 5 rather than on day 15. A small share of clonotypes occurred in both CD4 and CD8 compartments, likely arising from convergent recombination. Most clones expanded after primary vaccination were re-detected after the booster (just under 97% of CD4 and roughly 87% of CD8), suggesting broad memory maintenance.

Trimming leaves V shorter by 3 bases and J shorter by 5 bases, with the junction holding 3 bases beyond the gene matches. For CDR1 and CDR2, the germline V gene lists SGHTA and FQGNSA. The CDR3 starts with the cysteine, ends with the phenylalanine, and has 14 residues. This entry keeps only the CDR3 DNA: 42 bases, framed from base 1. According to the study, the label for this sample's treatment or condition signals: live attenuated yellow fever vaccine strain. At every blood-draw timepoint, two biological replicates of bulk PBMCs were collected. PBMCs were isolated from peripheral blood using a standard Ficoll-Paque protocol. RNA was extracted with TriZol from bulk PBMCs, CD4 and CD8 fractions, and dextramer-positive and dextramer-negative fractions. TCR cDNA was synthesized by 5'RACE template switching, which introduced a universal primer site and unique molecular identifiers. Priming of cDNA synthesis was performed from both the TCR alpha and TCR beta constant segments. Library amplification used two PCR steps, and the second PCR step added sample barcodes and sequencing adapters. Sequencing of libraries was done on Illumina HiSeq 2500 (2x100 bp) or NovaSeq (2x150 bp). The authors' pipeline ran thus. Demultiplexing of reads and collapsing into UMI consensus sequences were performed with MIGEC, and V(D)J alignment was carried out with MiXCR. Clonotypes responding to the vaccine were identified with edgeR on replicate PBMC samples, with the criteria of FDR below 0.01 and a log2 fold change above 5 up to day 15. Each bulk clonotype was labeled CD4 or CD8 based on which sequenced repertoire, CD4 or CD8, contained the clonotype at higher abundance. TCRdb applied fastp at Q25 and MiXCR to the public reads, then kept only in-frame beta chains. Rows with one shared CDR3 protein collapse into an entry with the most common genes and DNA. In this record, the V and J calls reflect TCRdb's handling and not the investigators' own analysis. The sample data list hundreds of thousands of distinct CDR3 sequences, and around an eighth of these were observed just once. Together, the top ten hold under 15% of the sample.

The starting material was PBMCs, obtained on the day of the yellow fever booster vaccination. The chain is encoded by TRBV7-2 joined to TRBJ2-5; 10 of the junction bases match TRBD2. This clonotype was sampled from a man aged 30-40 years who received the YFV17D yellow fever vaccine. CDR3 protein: CASSLTSGWETQYF. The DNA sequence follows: TGTGCCAGCAGCTTGACTAGCGGGTGGGAGACCCAGTACTTC.